This T cell receptor (beta chain) was sequenced for a study of molecular identifiers for immune sequencing clone quantification. Study findings and constraints: Researchers reportedly could pick up spiked Jurkat TCR RNA from one cell mixed into some 1 million naive cells. Over 97% of CMV-specific effector molecules, but under 1% of naive ones, were in clones above 20 copies.

Bulk TCR libraries were made with methods that had been previously described and with listed TCR primers. TCRdb independently ran MiXCR on the PCR reads; one entry per CDR3 protein. The sample has hundreds of thousands of distinct CDR3 sequences, about 25% seen once. Trimming cost V 2 bases and J 12 bases, with 13 bases left between them. Germline CDR1 reads MNHEY; CDR2 reads SVGEGT. This CDR3 comprises 13 residues. With regard to this clonotype: What it binds is unknown. A read error may explain this, as a much larger clone is one base away.

It was from 20,000 to 1,000,000 sorted cells, with 10%, 30% or 50% RNA, that naive CD8 libraries came. The chain is built from TRBV6-2 or TRBV6-3 and TRBJ1-4; D is unresolved. This clonotype was obtained from a human donor in good health. Some libraries in this study had Jurkat cell RNA spiked in. The sample comprised naive CD8+ T cells from blood, with Jurkat cell RNA spiked in. The subset was: FACS-sorted CD8+CD4-CCR7+CD45RA+ naive T cells. In DNA form, the CDR3 reads TGTGCCAGCAGTTACGTTGGGCAGGAAGAACTGTTTTTT. This translates into CASSYVGQEELFF.